This TCR beta chain was observed in a study of blood T cell repertoires in COVID-19. Study-wide context: Acute and convalescent COVID-19 samples came from the United States, Italy and Spain. PBMCs, B-cell-depleted T cells, or T cells provided the cDNA or gDNA that made up the material.

Profiling relied on immunoSEQ multiplex PCR, and the TCRdb table lists in-frame clones only, not all of them. In the table there are tens of thousands of clones, approximately 88% of which are singletons. V was trimmed by 4 bases and J by 0 bases, leaving 4 bases between them. There are 13 residues in the CDR3. Per the germline V gene, CDR1 is LNHDA and CDR2 is SQIVND (reference sequence). The V gene is TRBV19, the J gene TRBJ1-3; D unresolved. The sample consisted of peripheral blood. The TCR sequence derives from a man older than 75 with acute or convalescent COVID-19. The CDR3 coding sequence is TGTGCCAGTAGTAGGGCCTCTGGAAACACCATATATTTT. Protein sequence: CASSRASGNTIYF.